This TCR beta chain was documented in a study of T cells in narcolepsy. Overall study results and limits: Comparing one patient's CSF and blood CD4+ clonotypes highlighted HCRT- and TRIB2-specific autoreactive clonotypes.

Repertoires were generated with immunoSEQ multiplex PCR, while TCRdb's copy carries only in-frame clones and drops some. The data hold approximately 35,000 clones, with approximately 84% observed a single time. The CDR3 sequence is 16 residues long. Losses at the gene ends were 5 bases for V and 4 bases for J; bases not matched to a gene: 13. Germline assignment: CDR1 SGHTA and CDR2 FQGTGA. In the case of this clone: What it binds is unknown.

This receptor was identified in a human donor in good health. Material for sequencing was memory (CD45RA-) CD4+ T cells from blood. V is TRBV7-3 and J is TRBJ1-2, with TRBD1 matching over 7 bases. The CDR3 nucleotides are TGTGCCAGCAGCCCCTCAGGGGGGGGAGACGTCTATGGCTACACCTTC. Amino acid sequence: CASSPSGGGDVYGYTF.